A single TCR beta chain is shown here with its context. The sample belongs to a study of blood T cell repertoires in COVID-19. Study-level background: COVID-19 samples, acute and convalescent, were from the United States, Italy and Spain. From T cells, B-cell-depleted T cells, or PBMCs came the material, which was cDNA or gDNA.

CDR1 SGHRS and CDR2 YFSETQ come from the germline V gene. This CDR3 spans 15 amino acids. V lost 0 bases, J lost 0 bases, and 8 bases lay in between. In the original workflow: Amplified reference gene primers provided the basis for estimating nucleated cell counts. Here immunoSEQ multiplex PCR was the method, and the copy in TCRdb shows in-frame clones only, minus some. V, J and clone size reflect that table, while D and trimming were determined from the DNA. The sample records fewer than 120,000 clones, around 89% being singletons. The chain recombines TRBV5-1 with TRBJ2-3, with a weak D call TRBD2 (6 bases). This sequence originates from a woman aged 45-59 years with acute or convalescent COVID-19. Sequences were obtained from peripheral blood. CDR3 loop: CASSLVAESTDTQYF. The CDR3 bases are TGCGCCAGCAGCTTGGTAGCGGAAAGCACAGATACGCAGTATTTT.